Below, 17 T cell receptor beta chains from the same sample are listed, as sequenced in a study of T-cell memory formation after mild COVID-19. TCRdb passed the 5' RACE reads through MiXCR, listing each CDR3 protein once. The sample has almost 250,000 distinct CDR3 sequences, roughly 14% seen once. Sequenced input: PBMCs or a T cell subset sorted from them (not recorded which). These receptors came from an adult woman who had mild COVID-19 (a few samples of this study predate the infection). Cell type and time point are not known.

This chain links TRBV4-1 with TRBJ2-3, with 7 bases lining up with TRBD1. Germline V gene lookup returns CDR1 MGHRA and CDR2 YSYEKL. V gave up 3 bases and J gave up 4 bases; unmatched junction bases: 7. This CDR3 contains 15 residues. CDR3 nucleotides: TGCGCCAGCAGCCATCGACAGGGTAGCGCAGATACGCAGTATTTT. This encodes CASSHRQGSADTQYF.

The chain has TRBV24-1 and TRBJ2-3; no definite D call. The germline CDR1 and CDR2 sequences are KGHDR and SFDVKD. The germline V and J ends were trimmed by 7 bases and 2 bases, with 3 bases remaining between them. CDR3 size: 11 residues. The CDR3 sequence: CATSYTDTQYF. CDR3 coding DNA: TGTGCCACCAGCTACACAGATACGCAGTATTTT.

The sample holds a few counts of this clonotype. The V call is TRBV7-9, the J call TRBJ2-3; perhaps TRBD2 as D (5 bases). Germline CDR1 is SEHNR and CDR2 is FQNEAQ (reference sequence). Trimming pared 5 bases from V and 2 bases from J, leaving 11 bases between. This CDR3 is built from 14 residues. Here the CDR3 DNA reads TGTGCCAGCAGCCCGAACGGGATCACAGATACGCAGTATTTT. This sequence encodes CASSPNGITDTQYF.

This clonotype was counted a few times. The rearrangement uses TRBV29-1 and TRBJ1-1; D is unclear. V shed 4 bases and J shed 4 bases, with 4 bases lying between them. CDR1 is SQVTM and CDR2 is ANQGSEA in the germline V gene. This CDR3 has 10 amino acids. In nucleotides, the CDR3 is TGCAGCGTTGTAGGCACTGAAGCTTTCTTT. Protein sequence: CSVVGTEAFF.

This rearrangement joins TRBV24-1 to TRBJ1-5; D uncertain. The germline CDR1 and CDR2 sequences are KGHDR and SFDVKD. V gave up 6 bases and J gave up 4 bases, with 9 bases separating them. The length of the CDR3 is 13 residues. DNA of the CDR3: TGTGCCACCAGTTCGGGAAGGAATCAGCCCCAGCATTTT. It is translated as CATSSGRNQPQHF.

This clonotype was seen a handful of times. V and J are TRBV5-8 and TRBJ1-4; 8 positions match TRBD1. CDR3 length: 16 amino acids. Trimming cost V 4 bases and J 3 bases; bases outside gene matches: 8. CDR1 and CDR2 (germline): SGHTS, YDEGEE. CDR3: CASSPGQGRSNEKLFF. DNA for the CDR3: TGTGCCAGCAGCCCTGGACAGGGCAGGTCTAATGAAAAACTGTTTTTT.

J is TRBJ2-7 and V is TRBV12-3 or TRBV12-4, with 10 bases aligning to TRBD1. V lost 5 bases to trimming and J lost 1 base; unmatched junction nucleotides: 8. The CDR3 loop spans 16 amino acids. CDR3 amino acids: CASSPSSGQGSYEQYF. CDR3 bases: TGTGCCAGCAGTCCGAGTTCGGGACAGGGGTCCTACGAGCAGTACTTC.

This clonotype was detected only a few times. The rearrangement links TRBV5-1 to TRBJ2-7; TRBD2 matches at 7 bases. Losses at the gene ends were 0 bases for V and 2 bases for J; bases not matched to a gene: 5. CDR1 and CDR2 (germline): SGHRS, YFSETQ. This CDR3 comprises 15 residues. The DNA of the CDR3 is TGCGCCAGCAGCTTGGCCGGGGGGAACCCCTACGAGCAGTACTTC. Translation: CASSLAGGNPYEQYF.

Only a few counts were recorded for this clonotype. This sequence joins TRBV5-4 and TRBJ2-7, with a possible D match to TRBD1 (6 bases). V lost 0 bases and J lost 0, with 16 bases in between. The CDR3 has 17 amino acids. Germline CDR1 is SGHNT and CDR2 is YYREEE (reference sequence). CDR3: CASSLDPPQGSSYEQYF. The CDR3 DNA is TGTGCCAGCAGCTTGGACCCTCCTCAGGGGAGCTCCTACGAGCAGTACTTC.

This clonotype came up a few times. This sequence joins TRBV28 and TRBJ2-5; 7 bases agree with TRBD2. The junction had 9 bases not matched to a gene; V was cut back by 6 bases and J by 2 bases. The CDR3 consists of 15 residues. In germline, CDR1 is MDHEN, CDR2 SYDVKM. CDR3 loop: CASRPKLAIQETQYF. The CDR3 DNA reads TGTGCCAGCAGACCCAAACTAGCGATACAAGAGACCCAGTACTTC. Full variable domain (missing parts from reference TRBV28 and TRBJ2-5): DVKVTQSSRYLVKRTGEKVFLECVQDMDHENMFWYRQDPGLGLRLIYFSYDVKMKEKGDIPEGYSVSREKKERFSLILESASTNQTSMYLCASRPKLAIQETQYFGPGTRLLVL.

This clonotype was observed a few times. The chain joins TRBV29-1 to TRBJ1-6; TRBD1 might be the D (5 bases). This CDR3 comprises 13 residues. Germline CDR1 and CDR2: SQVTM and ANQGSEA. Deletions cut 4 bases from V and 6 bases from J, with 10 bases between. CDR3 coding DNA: TGCAGCGTTGCCCCGGACACTAATTCACCCCTCCACTTT. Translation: CSVAPDTNSPLHF.

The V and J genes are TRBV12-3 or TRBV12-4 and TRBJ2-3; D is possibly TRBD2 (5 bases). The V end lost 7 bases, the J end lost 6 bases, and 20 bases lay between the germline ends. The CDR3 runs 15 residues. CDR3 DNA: TGTGCCAGCAAGGAGAGTGCGGGCCCTGGGGATACGCAGTATTTT. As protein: CASKESAGPGDTQYF.

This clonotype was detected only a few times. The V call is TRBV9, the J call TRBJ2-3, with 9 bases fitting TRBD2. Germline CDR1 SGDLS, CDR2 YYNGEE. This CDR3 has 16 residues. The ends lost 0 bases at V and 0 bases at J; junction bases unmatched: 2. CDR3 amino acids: CASSVVAGASTDTQYF. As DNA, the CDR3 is TGTGCCAGCAGCGTAGTAGCGGGGGCCAGCACAGATACGCAGTATTTT.

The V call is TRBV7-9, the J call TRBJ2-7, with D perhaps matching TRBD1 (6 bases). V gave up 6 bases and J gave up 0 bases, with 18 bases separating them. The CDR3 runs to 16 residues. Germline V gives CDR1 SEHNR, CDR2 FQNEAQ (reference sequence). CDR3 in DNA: TGTGCCAGCAGTCACTTGGAAACAGGGCACTCCTACGAGCAGTACTTC. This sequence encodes CASSHLETGHSYEQYF. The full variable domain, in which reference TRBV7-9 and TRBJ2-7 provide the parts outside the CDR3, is DTGVSQNPRHKITKRGQNVTFRCDPISEHNRLYWYRQTLGQGPEFLTYFQNEAQLEKSRLLSDRFSAERPKGSFSTLEIQRTEQGDSAMYLCASSHLETGHSYEQYFGPGTRLTVT.

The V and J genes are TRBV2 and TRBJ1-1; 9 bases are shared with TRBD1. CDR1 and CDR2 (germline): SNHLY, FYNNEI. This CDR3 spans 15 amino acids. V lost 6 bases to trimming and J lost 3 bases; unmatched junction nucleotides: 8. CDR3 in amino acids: CASRRYRGPDTEAFF. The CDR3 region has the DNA TGTGCCAGCAGGAGGTACAGGGGGCCTGACACTGAAGCTTTCTTT.

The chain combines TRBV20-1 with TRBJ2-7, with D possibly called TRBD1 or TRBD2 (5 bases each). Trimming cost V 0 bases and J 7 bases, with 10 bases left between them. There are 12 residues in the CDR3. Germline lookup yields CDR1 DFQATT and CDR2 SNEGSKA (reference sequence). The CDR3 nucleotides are TGCAGTGCTAGAGAGGGGGAAGGGGAGCAGTACTTC. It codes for CSAREGEGEQYF.

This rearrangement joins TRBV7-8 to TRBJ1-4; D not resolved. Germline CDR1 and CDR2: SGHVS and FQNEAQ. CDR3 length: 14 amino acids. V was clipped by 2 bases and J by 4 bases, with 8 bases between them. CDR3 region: CASSLRRLNEKLFF. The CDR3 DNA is TGTGCCAGCAGCTTACGGCGGCTTAATGAAAAACTGTTTTTT.